This TCR beta chain comes out of a study of cytotoxic CD8 clonotypes in ibrutinib-treated CLL. In the study overall: Patients attained some 25 partial and 2 complete responses; at median about 70 months, around 15 remained remitted while about twelve progressed. Points from the study as a whole: In comparison with age-matched healthy donors, baseline clonality was higher and tracked circulating CD8+ T-cell counts.

V lost 0 bases to trimming and J lost 0 bases, with 16 bases between them. This CDR3 comprises 18 residues. CDR1 is MGHRA, CDR2 YSYEKL, per germline. Worth noting for this clone: Its antigen is unknown.

TCRdb's copy holds only in-frame clones and misses some; the assay was immunoSEQ multiplex PCR. The table shows 300,000 to 350,000 clones, with 80% occurring only once. The source of roughly 1.9 micrograms of genomic DNA for TCR beta libraries was cryopreserved PBMCs. The chain has TRBV4-1 and TRBJ2-3; perhaps TRBD2 as D (5 bases). The TCR comes from a human donor with chronic lymphocytic leukemia. The sample in question was PBMCs, obtained before ibrutinib treatment. The CDR3 DNA reads as TGCGCCAGCAGCCAAGATCCGGGGTTAGCTTCTAGCACAGATACGCAGTATTTT. It yields the protein CASSQDPGLASSTDTQYF.